This T cell receptor (beta chain) was obtained from a study of cytomegalovirus exposure and HLA in healthy donors. Per the germline V gene, CDR1 is MGHRA and CDR2 is YSYEKL. This CDR3 has 18 amino acids. V gave up 1 base and J gave up 0 bases, with 16 bases separating them. Study results and caveats: Indistinguishability led to the exclusion of some V segments, TRBV6-2 and TRBV6-3 included.

With 60 Vbeta and 13 Jbeta primers, the PCR was carried out. The protocol was immunoSEQ multiplex PCR, while the TCRdb copy is restricted to in-frame clones and leaves out a portion. Here the sample table reports roughly 77,000 clones. On this clone itself: Its antigen is not identified.

The origin of this receptor is a female donor in good health and CMV-seropositive. Sequencing used PBMCs. V gene TRBV4-1 combines with J gene TRBJ2-1, with D maybe TRBD2 (6 bases). CDR3 in amino acids: CASSQGPGVGVSYNEQFF. The CDR3 bases are TGCGCCAGCAGCCAAGGTCCGGGAGTGGGGGTCTCCTACAATGAGCAGTTCTTC.